This T cell receptor (beta chain) was documented in a study of T cell repertoires in cytomegalovirus infection. Study summary: CMV infection and matching HLA type were both indicated by public TCR beta signatures.

The CDR3 totals 12 residues. V was shortened by 6 bases and J by 6 bases, with 11 bases between the two germline ends. Comments on this clonotype: As yet, its antigen is unknown.

One entry per CDR3 protein results from TCRdb running MiXCR on the reads. The sample has fewer than 1,000,000 distinct CDR3 sequences, around 30% seen once. This TCR was sampled from a human donor in good health (CMV status not recorded). Some clones in this sample may be carry-over from other donors' samples. The sequencing used cultured CD8+ T cells from PBMCs, collected from culture after CMV antigen stimulation. The V and J genes are TRBV12-3 or TRBV12-4 and TRBJ1-1; D is unclear. The CDR3, as DNA: TGTGCCAGCAGCTCCCTAGGCGCTGAAGCTTTCTTT. It is translated as CASSSLGAEAFF.